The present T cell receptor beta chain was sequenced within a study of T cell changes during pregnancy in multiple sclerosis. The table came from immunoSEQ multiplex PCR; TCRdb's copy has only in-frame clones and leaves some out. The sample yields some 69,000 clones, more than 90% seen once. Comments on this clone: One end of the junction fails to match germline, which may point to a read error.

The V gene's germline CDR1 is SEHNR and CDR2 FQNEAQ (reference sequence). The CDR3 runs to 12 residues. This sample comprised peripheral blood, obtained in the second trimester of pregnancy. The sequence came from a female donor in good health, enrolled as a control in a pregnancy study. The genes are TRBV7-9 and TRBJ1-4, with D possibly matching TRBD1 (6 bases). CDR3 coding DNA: TGTGCCAGCAGCATTTGGGACAACCCAATCCTTTTT. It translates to CASSIWDNPILF.